One sample yielded the 27 T cell receptor beta chains listed below, sequenced in a study of cytomegalovirus exposure and HLA in healthy donors. 13 Jbeta primers and 60 Vbeta primers were used for the PCR. Profiling relied on immunoSEQ multiplex PCR, and the TCRdb table lists in-frame clones only, not all of them. The sample has about 210,000 clones; around 80% are singletons. The specimen was PBMCs. These receptors all come from a man aged 30 to 45 in good health and CMV-seronegative.

The chain is built from TRBV7-8 and TRBJ1-2, with 8 bases aligning to TRBD1. This CDR3 has 16 residues. Germline V gene data show CDR1 as SGHVS and CDR2 as FQNEAQ. V lost 2 bases to trimming and J lost 6 bases; unmatched junction nucleotides: 11. This CDR3 reads CASSLRRQGPANGYTF. CDR3 DNA sequence: TGTGCCAGCAGCTTACGACGACAGGGGCCGGCGAATGGCTACACCTTC.

CDR3 residues: CASSLTETDTQYF. As DNA, the CDR3 is TGTGCCAGCAGCTTAACAGAGACAGATACGCAGTATTTT. This chain links TRBV7-3 with TRBJ2-3; no clear D. CDR3 length: 13 amino acids. Germline assignment: CDR1 SGHTA and CDR2 FQGTGA. Trimming removed 0 bases from V and 3 bases from J, with 4 bases in between.

This clone was observed once. The chain has TRBV4-2 and TRBJ1-2; possibly TRBD1 for D (5 bases). Trimming took 1 base from V and 6 from J, leaving 12 bases between them. Germline V lookup: CDR1 LGHNA, CDR2 YNFKEQ. The length of the CDR3 is 14 residues. The CDR3 protein is CASSQAPGPDGYTF. The CDR3 coding sequence is TGTGCCAGCAGCCAAGCCCCAGGGCCGGATGGCTACACCTTC.

V and J are TRBV27 and TRBJ1-6, with D unresolved. The V gene's germline CDR1 is MNHEY and CDR2 SMNVEV (reference sequence). Trimming removed 6 bases from V and 8 bases from J, with 11 bases in between. The CDR3 totals 13 residues. CDR3 sequence (DNA): TGTGCCAGCAGACACACAGTAGATTCACCCCTCCACTTT. Translating gives CASRHTVDSPLHF.

The V and J genes are TRBV2 and TRBJ2-5; 9 nucleotides match TRBD2. CDR3 length: 15 residues. The V segment lost 4 bases and the J segment 2 bases; nucleotides outside the gene matches: 5. Germline V gene sequence: CDR1 SNHLY, CDR2 FYNNEI. CDR3 in amino acids: CASSAIAGAQETQYF. CDR3 DNA: TGTGCCAGCAGTGCCATAGCGGGAGCTCAAGAGACCCAGTACTTC.

The rearrangement links TRBV7-9 to TRBJ1-1; 7 bases line up with TRBD1. The CDR3 is 16 amino acids. CDR1 is SEHNR and CDR2 is FQNEAQ in the germline V gene (reference sequence). V gave up 4 bases and J gave up 0 bases; unmatched junction bases: 8. This CDR3 is CASSSRSGQMNTEAFF. CDR3 DNA sequence: TGTGCCAGCAGCTCTCGCTCGGGACAGATGAACACTGAAGCTTTCTTT.

The chain has TRBV6-5 and TRBJ2-3; no firm D call. V lost 5 bases and J 7 bases, leaving 16 bases between the germline ends. Germline values: CDR1 MNHEY, CDR2 SVGAGI. The CDR3 contains 14 residues. The CDR3 region is CASSLVPLANTQYF. Written as DNA, the CDR3 is TGTGCCAGCAGTCTCGTACCCTTGGCAAATACGCAGTATTTT.

This clone was seen only a few times. The rearrangement joins TRBV19 to TRBJ2-3, with 9 positions matching TRBD1. The CDR3 is made up of 13 amino acids. Germline lookup yields CDR1 LNHDA and CDR2 SQIVND (reference sequence). V dropped 8 bases and J dropped 5; count of bases not matched to a gene: 5. CDR3: CASVRQGEDTQYF. The CDR3 bases are TGTGCCAGTGTGAGACAGGGGGAAGATACGCAGTATTTT. Using reference TRBV19 and TRBJ2-3 for the parts outside the CDR3, the full variable domain is DGGITQSPKYLFRKEGQNVTLSCEQNLNHDAMYWYRQDPGQGLRLIYYSQIVNDFQKGDIAEGYSVSREKKESFPLTVTSAQKNPTAFYLCASVRQGEDTQYFGPGTRLTVL.

In its sample, this clone was seen a few times. The chain carries TRBV7-8 and TRBJ2-7; TRBD2 might be the D (5 bases). This CDR3 has 14 amino acids. Deletions cut 1 base from V and 4 bases from J, with 11 bases between. CDR1 SGHVS and CDR2 FQNEAQ come from the germline V gene. CDR3 nucleotides: TGTGCCAGCAGCTTAGTAGAGGGTTTGTACGAGCAGTACTTC. Translating it yields CASSLVEGLYEQYF. The variable domain in full, with the rest retrieved from reference TRBV7-8 and TRBJ2-7, is GAGVSQSPRYKVAKRGQDVALRCDPISGHVSLFWYQQALGQGPEFLTYFQNEAQLDKSGLPSDRFFAERPEGSVSTLKIQRTQQEDSAVYLCASSLVEGLYEQYFGPGTRLTVT.

The chain carries TRBV2 and TRBJ2-1; D is possibly TRBD2 (6 bases). The V end lost 6 bases, the J end lost 0 bases, and 12 bases lay between the germline ends. Germline V gene lookup returns CDR1 SNHLY and CDR2 FYNNEI. This CDR3 has 15 amino acids. As DNA, the CDR3 is TGTGCCAGCAGGCGGGACGCCGGCTCCTACAATGAGCAGTTCTTC. This codes for CASRRDAGSYNEQFF.

This clone was counted many times. V gene TRBV5-6 combines with J gene TRBJ1-1; 8 bases align to TRBD1. Per the germline V gene, CDR1 is SGHDT and CDR2 is YYEEEE. V shed 4 bases, J shed 6 bases, and the junction held 11 bases outside the gene matches. This CDR3 has 15 amino acids. CDR3 sequence (DNA): TGTGCCAGCAGCCTGACCGGGACAGGAGAGTCTGAAGCTTTCTTT. Translating it yields CASSLTGTGESEAFF.

In its sample, this clone was seen a few times. This chain's CDR3 is CASSIDFYSSYEQYF. CDR3 in DNA: TGTGCCAGCAGTATAGACTTTTATAGCTCCTACGAGCAGTACTTC. J is TRBJ2-7 and V is TRBV6-1; D call uncertain. V was cut by 5 bases and J by 0 bases, with 14 bases left in between. This CDR3 has 15 residues. CDR1 is MNHNS and CDR2 is SASEGT in the germline V gene.

V usage is TRBV2 and J usage is TRBJ2-7; 12 bases agree with TRBD1. In germline, CDR1 is SNHLY, CDR2 FYNNEI. Trimming took 0 bases from V and 7 from J; bases not matched to a gene: 10. The CDR3 loop spans 17 amino acids. CDR3 DNA sequence: TGTGCCAGCAGTGAAGCGGGGGCGGGGACAGGGGGCAGTGAGCAGTACTTC. Translated: CASSEAGAGTGGSEQYF. Full variable domain (remainder filled in from reference TRBV2 and TRBJ2-7): EPEVTQTPSHQVTQMGQEVILRCVPISNHLYFYWYRQILGQKVEFLVSFYNNEISEKSEIFDDQFSVERPDGSNFTLKIRSTKLEDSAMYFCASSEAGAGTGGSEQYFGPGTRLTVT.

This rearrangement joins TRBV28 to TRBJ1-6; 7 bases agree with TRBD1. Per germline, CDR1 MDHEN and CDR2 SYDVKM. This CDR3 is built from 13 residues. The junction had 3 bases not matched to a gene; V was cut back by 6 bases and J by 7 bases. In DNA form, the CDR3 reads TGTGCCAGCAGCAGGGGGAACAATTCACCCCTCCACTTT. Protein: CASSRGNNSPLHF. The variable domain in full, completed from reference TRBV28 and TRBJ1-6, reads DVKVTQSSRYLVKRTGEKVFLECVQDMDHENMFWYRQDPGLGLRLIYFSYDVKMKEKGDIPEGYSVSREKKERFSLILESASTNQTSMYLCASSRGNNSPLHFGNGTRLTVT.

The chain has TRBV29-1 and TRBJ2-7, with 7 bases identical to TRBD1. The CDR3 is 15 amino acids. Germline V lookup: CDR1 SQVTM, CDR2 ANQGSEA. V lost 5 bases, J lost 0 bases, and 10 bases stayed unmatched. CDR3 sequence (DNA): TGCAGCGTTTATGGTAGGACAGGCGACTCCTACGAGCAGTACTTC. Protein: CSVYGRTGDSYEQYF.

The chain recombines TRBV28 with TRBJ2-1; 11 nucleotides align to TRBD2. CDR3 length: 16 amino acids. Trimming cost V 4 bases and J 5 bases; bases outside gene matches: 7. Germline assignment: CDR1 MDHEN and CDR2 SYDVKM. CDR3 nucleotides: TGTGCCAGCAGTTCGTGGACTAGCGGGTTCGACAATGAGCAGTTCTTC. This encodes CASSSWTSGFDNEQFF. Together with reference TRBV28 and TRBJ2-1, the CDR3 gives the full variable domain: DVKVTQSSRYLVKRTGEKVFLECVQDMDHENMFWYRQDPGLGLRLIYFSYDVKMKEKGDIPEGYSVSREKKERFSLILESASTNQTSMYLCASSSWTSGFDNEQFFGPGTRLTVL.

This clone was detected only once. V is TRBV18 and J is TRBJ1-2; tentative D call: TRBD1 (5 bases). With 2 bases removed from V and 8 bases from J, the gap between germline ends came to 12 bases. The CDR3 covers 13 residues. The V gene's germline CDR1 is KGHSH and CDR2 LQKENI. The CDR3 spells CASSPGAAWGYTF. The CDR3 nucleotides read TGTGCCAGCTCACCAGGGGCAGCTTGGGGCTACACCTTC.

The chain combines TRBV9 with TRBJ2-7; 9 positions agree with TRBD1. The CDR3 spans 15 residues. Trimming cost V 3 bases and J 6 bases; bases outside gene matches: 10. Germline V gene lookup returns CDR1 SGDLS and CDR2 YYNGEE. CDR3 nucleotides: TGTGCCAGCAGCGCCAACAGGGGGCCGGTTGGCGAGCAGTACTTC. Encoded protein: CASSANRGPVGEQYF. Drawing the rest from reference TRBV9 and TRBJ2-7, the complete variable domain is DSGVTQTPKHLITATGQRVTLRCSPRSGDLSVYWYQQSLDQGLQFLIQYYNGEERAKGNILERFSAQQFPDLHSELNLSSLELGDSALYFCASSANRGPVGEQYFGPGTRLTVT.

The chain recombines TRBV11-2 with TRBJ1-1, with a possible D match to TRBD1 (6 bases). CDR1 and CDR2 (germline): SGHAT, FQNNGV. This CDR3 comprises 15 residues. The germline V and J ends were trimmed by 4 bases and 5 bases, with 17 bases remaining between them. The DNA of the CDR3 is TGTGCCAGCAGCTCCCAAGAGGGGGGGCGGACTGAAGCTTTCTTT. Translated, it gives CASSSQEGGRTEAFF.

This clone appeared a single time. This CDR3 is missing its conserved last phenylalanine or tryptophan, likely due to a read error. The chain links TRBV27 to TRBJ2-2; no clear D gene. The CDR3 covers 16 residues. In germline, CDR1 is MNHEY, CDR2 SMNVEV (reference sequence). The V gene lost 3 bases and the J gene lost 2 bases, with 13 bases spanning the gap. The CDR3 here is CASSFRWQLNTGELFL. DNA of the CDR3: TGTGCCAGCAGTTTTCGTTGGCAATTAAACACCGGGGAGCTGTTTCTT.

This chain uses TRBV9 with TRBJ2-7; 11 bases match TRBD2. The CDR3 runs to 15 residues. The J segment lost 7 bases and the V segment lost 4 bases, leaving 10 bases of the junction unmatched. Per the germline V gene, CDR1 is SGDLS and CDR2 is YYNGEE. The CDR3 sequence: CASSFSGGGTEEQYF. In nucleotides, the CDR3 is TGTGCCAGCAGCTTTAGCGGGGGGGGTACGGAGGAGCAGTACTTC.

This chain links TRBV4-1 with TRBJ1-2, with 7 bases lining up with TRBD1. V dropped 2 bases and J dropped 6; count of bases not matched to a gene: 12. The germline V gene encodes CDR1 MGHRA and CDR2 YSYEKL. This CDR3 contains 16 residues. CDR3 nucleotide sequence: TGCGCCAGCAGCCAAAACCTCTGGGGAACAGGGGATGGCTACACCTTC. This codes for CASSQNLWGTGDGYTF.

This clone has only a few counts. CDR3 sequence: CASGPLLENEQFF. In DNA, the CDR3 is TGTGCCAGCGGCCCGCTATTGGAGAATGAGCAGTTCTTC. V usage is TRBV6-6 and J usage is TRBJ2-1; D gene unclear. V lost 8 bases and J 7 bases, leaving 15 bases between the germline ends. This CDR3 spans 13 amino acids. Germline CDR1 and CDR2: MNHNY and SVGAGI (reference sequence).

The chain recombines TRBV28 with TRBJ1-2; possible D gene TRBD1, 6 bases. Trimming took off 7 bases at V and 4 bases at J, with 13 bases between the two ends. The CDR3 consists of 13 residues. In germline, CDR1 is MDHEN, CDR2 SYDVKM. Here the CDR3 reads CASKGQGPYGYTF. The CDR3 nucleotides are TGTGCCAGCAAGGGACAAGGTCCCTATGGCTACACCTTC.

This chain links TRBV5-4 with TRBJ2-2, with 10 bases that match TRBD1. CDR1 is SGHNT and CDR2 is YYREEE in the germline V gene (reference sequence). V gave up 3 bases and J gave up 6 bases; unmatched junction bases: 5. The CDR3 contains 15 residues. The CDR3 nucleotides read TGTGCCAGCAGCTCTGTGGGACAGGGGCCCGGGGAGCTGTTTTTT. Protein sequence: CASSSVGQGPGELFF.

V gene TRBV5-8 combines with J gene TRBJ2-7; weak D call: TRBD1 (5 bases). Per germline, CDR1 SGHTS and CDR2 YDEGEE. V gave up 1 base and J gave up 7 bases, with 9 bases separating them. The CDR3 spans 12 residues. This CDR3 reads CASSLTHREQYF. In nucleotides, the CDR3 is TGTGCCAGCAGCTTGACCCACAGGGAGCAGTACTTC.

The chain uses TRBV7-3 and TRBJ1-1, with TRBD1 matching 10 bases. The germline CDR1 and CDR2 sequences are SGHTA and FQGTGA. V gave up 0 bases and J gave up 0 bases; unmatched junction bases: 7. The CDR3 has 18 residues. This CDR3 is CASSLTGGQGIMNTEAFF. CDR3 sequence (DNA): TGTGCCAGCAGCTTAACGGGGGGACAGGGGATCATGAACACTGAAGCTTTCTTT.